A selection of T cell receptor beta chains follows, all from one sample in a study of OX40 agonist ivuxolimab in advanced cancers. Produced via immunoSEQ multiplex PCR; TCRdb's table is partial and in-frame only. The profile covers 90,000 to 100,000 clones, with about 88% appearing a single time and over 0.65% taken by the ten largest. This specimen was CD4+ or CD8+ T cells sorted from blood, taken in a trial of the OX40 agonist ivuxolimab. The receptors here all came from an adult with an advanced solid tumor such as melanoma, head and neck, liver or kidney cancer. Both conserved end residues are part of each CDR3. Size is stated for part of the rows, as once, few or many counts, or as a class when the clone is expanded.

j_call v_call clone_size cdr3_aa
TRBJ2-2 TRBV7-9 - CASSLGLRGTGELFF
TRBJ1-1 TRBV14 - CASSLGVVGTEAFF
TRBJ2-4 TRBV29-1 - CSVEKGAKNIQYF
TRBJ2-2 TRBV6-4 - CASSRDSPNTGELFF
TRBJ1-1 TRBV20-1 - CSASGRTEAFF
TRBJ2-3 TRBV11-1 - CASSLFSREEGTQYF
TRBJ1-4 TRBV5-1 - CASSLAPTGGGQNEKLFF
TRBJ2-1 TRBV5-1 - CASSPRTGSEQFF
TRBJ2-7 TRBV30 - CAWSLGGSSYEQYF
TRBJ1-1 TRBV6-5 - CASSYSKGTEAFF
TRBJ2-2 TRBV27 - CASSFYTGELFF
TRBJ2-1 TRBV30 - CAWSVGQGAYNEQFF
TRBJ2-5 TRBV7-3 few CASSLTSGRLPDF
TRBJ1-4 TRBV7-9 - CATSGESEKLFF
TRBJ2-3 TRBV2 - CASSEIDPSADTQYF
TRBJ2-3 TRBV19 once CASSRQGSTDTQYF
TRBJ1-2 TRBV5-1 few CASSPPGGPNGYTF
TRBJ2-1 TRBV25-1 - CASSPGTSGRGEQFF
TRBJ1-1 TRBV5-1 - CASSLGALRDTEAFF
TRBJ1-2 TRBV5-4 - CASSQDRGQDYGYTF
TRBJ1-4 TRBV9 - CASSVGTNEKLFF
TRBJ2-1 TRBV19 - CASSPRPGLAGGNEQFF
TRBJ1-5 TRBV18 - CASSPGGSPQPQHF
TRBJ2-4 TRBV10-1 - CASSAQCYSRNIQYF
TRBJ1-1 TRBV28 once CASSFDGTAEAFF
TRBJ2-1 TRBV7-9 - CASSLRGRTTYNEQFF
TRBJ2-5 TRBV29-1 - CSVEPAGAQETQYF
TRBJ1-1 TRBV5-1 - CASSLVPGSYTEAFF
TRBJ2-5 TRBV7-8 once CASSSPQTEEQETQYF
TRBJ1-1 TRBV6-5 - CASSYSRIADTEAFF
TRBJ1-1 TRBV6-1 - CASLEGGSNTEAFF
TRBJ1-1 TRBV7-2 - CASSLEEGSGTEAFF
TRBJ2-2 TRBV5-1 - CASSLDGVTGELFF
TRBJ1-4 TRBV7-9 - CASSSGTGFEKLFF
TRBJ1-1 TRBV5-8 - CASSYTNGEAFF
TRBJ2-3 TRBV6-1 - CASESSSTDTQYF
TRBJ2-6 TRBV30 - CAWTPGQGFSGANVLTF
TRBJ1-1 TRBV10-3 - CAISDIWTGENTEAFF
TRBJ2-1 TRBV18 once CASSFVAGTPYNEQFF
TRBJ1-4 TRBV4-1 - CASSQDVGGAGEKLFF
TRBJ2-1 TRBV27 - CASSRPDHNEQFF
TRBJ1-1 TRBV7-8 - CASSLGIGNTEAFF
TRBJ1-2 TRBV19 - CASRRANYGYTF
TRBJ2-6 TRBV9 - CASSVELSGANVLTF
TRBJ2-1 TRBV5-4 - CASSLAGLAGVKEQFF
TRBJ2-3 TRBV25-1 - CASRGSGKGSDTQYF
TRBJ2-3 TRBV30 - CAWSRNSGVTDTQYF
TRBJ2-2 TRBV4-3 - CASSQRTTILDTGELFF
TRBJ1-2 TRBV28 - CATQGSYGYTF
TRBJ2-1 TRBV18 - CASSPFDSGNYNEQFF
TRBJ1-4 TRBV6-1 - CASSAQGESEKLFF
TRBJ2-1 TRBV7-3 - CASSKTGGQDEQFF
TRBJ1-2 TRBV19 once CASKDSQGHYGYTF
TRBJ2-1 TRBV7-2 - CASSRLAGYNEQFF
TRBJ1-1 TRBV6-5 - CASSSQQNTEAFF
TRBJ2-3 TRBV27 - CASSSYAGDTQYF
TRBJ2-2 TRBV2 - CAIRRGVNTGELFF
TRBJ2-2 TRBV4-1 - CASSQAQRETGELFF
TRBJ2-2 TRBV10-3 - CAARQGPNTGELFF